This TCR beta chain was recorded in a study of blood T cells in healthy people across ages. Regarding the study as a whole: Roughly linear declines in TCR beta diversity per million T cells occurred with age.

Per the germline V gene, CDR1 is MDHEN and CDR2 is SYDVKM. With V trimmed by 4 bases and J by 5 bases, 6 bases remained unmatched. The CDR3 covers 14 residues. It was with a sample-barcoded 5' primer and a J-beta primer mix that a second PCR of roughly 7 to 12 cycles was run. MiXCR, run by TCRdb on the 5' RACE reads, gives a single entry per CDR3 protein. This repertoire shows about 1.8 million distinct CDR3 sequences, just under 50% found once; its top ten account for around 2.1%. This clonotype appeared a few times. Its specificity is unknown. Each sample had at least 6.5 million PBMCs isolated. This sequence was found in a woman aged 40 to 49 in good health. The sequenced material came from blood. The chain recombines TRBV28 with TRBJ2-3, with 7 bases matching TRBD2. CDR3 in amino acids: CASSSSWTRDTQYF. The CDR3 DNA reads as TGTGCCAGCAGTTCATCTTGGACTAGAGATACGCAGTATTTT.